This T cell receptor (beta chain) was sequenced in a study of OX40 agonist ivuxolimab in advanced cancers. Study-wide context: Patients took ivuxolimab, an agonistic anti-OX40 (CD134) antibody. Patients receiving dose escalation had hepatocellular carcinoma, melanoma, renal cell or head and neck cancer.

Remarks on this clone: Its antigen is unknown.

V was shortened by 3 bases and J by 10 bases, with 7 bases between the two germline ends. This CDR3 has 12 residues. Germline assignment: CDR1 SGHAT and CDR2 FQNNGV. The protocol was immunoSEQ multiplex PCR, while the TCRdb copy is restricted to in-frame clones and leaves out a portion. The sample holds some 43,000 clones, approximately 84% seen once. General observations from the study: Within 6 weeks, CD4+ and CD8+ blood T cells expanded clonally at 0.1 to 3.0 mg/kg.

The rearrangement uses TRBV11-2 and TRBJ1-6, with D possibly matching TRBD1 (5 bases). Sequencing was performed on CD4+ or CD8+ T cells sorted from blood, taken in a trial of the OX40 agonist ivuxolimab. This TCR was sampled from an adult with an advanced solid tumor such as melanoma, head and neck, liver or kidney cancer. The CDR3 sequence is CASSLAGSPLHF. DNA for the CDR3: TGTGCCAGCAGCTTGGCAGGGTCACCCCTCCACTTT.